Listed below are T cell receptor beta chains from one sample, sequenced in a study of T cells in Graves' hyperthyroidism and ophthalmopathy. MiXCR, run by TCRdb on the multiplex PCR reads, gives a single entry per CDR3 protein. The table lists under 450,000 distinct CDR3 sequences, approximately 15% of them singletons. The sample comprised blood. Receptors originate from a woman between 18 and 29 years old with Graves' hyperthyroidism. Both conserved end residues are part of each CDR3. The D gene is left open where the match is weak. Not every row has a clone size; where given, it reads once, few, many or a size class.

CDR3nt | CDR3aa | j_gene | d_gene | abundance | v_gene
TGCAGTGGAGGGACAGATTTGATTAATGAAAAACTGTTTTTT | CSGGTDLINEKLFF | TRBJ1-4 | TRBD1 | few | TRBV20-1
TGTGCCAGCAGCGGACCCGGGGGCGCAGAGACCCAGTACTTC | CASSGPGGAETQYF | TRBJ2-5 | NA | NA | TRBV5-4
TGCGCCAGCAGCTTCCGAGGGCTTTCCCTCCACTTT | CASSFRGLSLHF | TRBJ1-6 | NA | NA | TRBV5-1
TGTGCCAGCAGCCGACCCGGGACTTGGGGGGGGTCCAATGAGCAGTTCTTC | CASSRPGTWGGSNEQFF | TRBJ2-1 | TRBD2 | many | TRBV7-8
TGCGCCAGCAGCCAAGTCGATTGGGCTAGCGGGAGATATCAGGGGAGGGAGACCCAGTACTTC | CASSQVDWASGRYQGRETQYF | TRBJ2-5 | TRBD2 | few | TRBV4-1
TGCGCCAGCAGCCCGGGACGTCCAACTAATGAAAAACTGTTTTTT | CASSPGRPTNEKLFF | TRBJ1-4 | NA | NA | TRBV5-1
TGTGCCAGCAGCTTATACAGGGAGGGCGAGCAGTACTTC | CASSLYREGEQYF | TRBJ2-7 | NA | NA | TRBV7-6
TGCAGTGCTAGCACGGGACAGACAAATCAGCCCCAGCATTTT | CSASTGQTNQPQHF | TRBJ1-5 | TRBD1 | few | TRBV20-1
TGTGCCAGCAGTGATGGGCACAGGGCGTCCGGGGAGCTGTTTTTT | CASSDGHRASGELFF | TRBJ2-2 | NA | few | TRBV2
TGTGCCAGCAAGTCCGGGACAGGCACCAAGACCCAGTACTTC | CASKSGTGTKTQYF | TRBJ2-5 | TRBD1 | few | TRBV6-1
TGCAGTGAGGGAGGGCCTGGGGATAGTGAGCAGTTCTTC | CSEGGPGDSEQFF | TRBJ2-1 | TRBD2 | many | TRBV20-1
TGCGCCAGCAGCACGGACGGAGCTCTCTACGAGCAGTACTTC | CASSTDGALYEQYF | TRBJ2-7 | NA | NA | TRBV5-1
TGTGCCAGTAGTATAGATCGCGACAGGGGCCCTGCTTATGGCTACACCTTC | CASSIDRDRGPAYGYTF | TRBJ1-2 | TRBD1 | NA | TRBV19
TGCGCCAGCAGCCCAACTTCTGGGGAGAACACTGAAGCTTTCTTT | CASSPTSGENTEAFF | TRBJ1-1 | NA | NA | TRBV5-1
TGTGCCAGCCGGGGACAAATTAACACCGGGGAGCTGTTTTTT | CASRGQINTGELFF | TRBJ2-2 | NA | many | TRBV28
TGTGCCAGCAGTTTATTACGCCCGGGACAGACAACCATGAACACTGAAGCTTTCTTT | CASSLLRPGQTTMNTEAFF | TRBJ1-1 | TRBD1 | many | TRBV28
TGTGCCAGCGGCTTAGGGGGGGGCGGGGGGGCTGCGGCAGATACGCAGTATTTT | CASGLGGGGGAAADTQYF | TRBJ2-3 | TRBD2 | NA | TRBV7-2
TGTGCCAGCAGCCAAGTCCCTAGCGGGAGCGCTAGCTCCTACAATGAGCAGTTCTTC | CASSQVPSGSASSYNEQFF | TRBJ2-1 | TRBD2 | few | TRBV3-1
TGTGCCAGCAGTGCGATAACAGGGAACCCAGAGACCCAGTACTTC | CASSAITGNPETQYF | TRBJ2-5 | NA | many | TRBV12-3/TRBV12-4
TGTGCCACCGCGGGGCGCAACCAAGAGACCCAGTACTTC | CATAGRNQETQYF | TRBJ2-5 | NA | NA | TRBV19
TGTGCCAGCAGTTGGCCCGGGACAGGGGCTGAAAAACTGTTTTTT | CASSWPGTGAEKLFF | TRBJ1-4 | TRBD1 | many | TRBV28
TGTACCAGCAGCTTAACCCTAGCGAAAAGATACAATGAGCAGTTCTTC | CTSSLTLAKRYNEQFF | TRBJ2-1 | NA | NA | TRBV7-9
TGTGCCAGCAGCCAAAACAGCGATTATAATTCACCCCTCCACTTT | CASSQNSDYNSPLHF | TRBJ1-6 | NA | NA | TRBV4-2
TGCGCCAGCAGCTTGGAGCAGGGAGGCGGCTACACCTTC | CASSLEQGGGYTF | TRBJ1-2 | NA | NA | TRBV5-1
TGTGCCAGCAGCGACGGACTAGCGGGAATCAATGAGCAGTTCTTC | CASSDGLAGINEQFF | TRBJ2-1 | TRBD2 | many | TRBV7-9
TGTGCCAGTAGCCGTGCCGGGATCTATGGCTACACCTTC | CASSRAGIYGYTF | TRBJ1-2 | NA | NA | TRBV19
TGTGCCAGCAGCCCTCCTAATCCGCGGGGAGAGACCCAGTACTTC | CASSPPNPRGETQYF | TRBJ2-5 | NA | many | TRBV11-2
TGTGCCAGCACTACTAGCGGGATCACAGATACGCAGTATTTT | CASTTSGITDTQYF | TRBJ2-3 | TRBD2 | many | TRBV2
TGTGCCAGCAGCTTGGATGGACTAGCGTACTACGAGCAGTACTTC | CASSLDGLAYYEQYF | TRBJ2-7 | TRBD2 | NA | TRBV5-6
TGTGCCAGCAGTCCGTTGGCAGGGGGCCTCTACGAGCAGTACTTC | CASSPLAGGLYEQYF | TRBJ2-7 | TRBD1 | many | TRBV12-3/TRBV12-4
TGTGCCAGCTCACTCCGGGACAGGGCAGCTAACTATGGCTACACCTTC | CASSLRDRAANYGYTF | TRBJ1-2 | TRBD1 | many | TRBV18
TGTGCCAGCAGCTTAGTAGCAGGTCCGGCCTATAATTCACCCCTCCACTTT | CASSLVAGPAYNSPLHF | TRBJ1-6 | NA | few | TRBV7-8
TGTGCCAGCAGTTACCCAGCCCGCGGGGGGCCGATTGGGGAGCAGTTCTTC | CASSYPARGGPIGEQFF | TRBJ2-1 | TRBD2 | few | TRBV6-2/TRBV6-3
TGTGCCAGCAGCTTAGGGATGGGACAGGCTAATGAAAAACTGTTTTTT | CASSLGMGQANEKLFF | TRBJ1-4 | TRBD1 | NA | TRBV7-6
TGTGCCAGCAGTTCGACCCCTGACAGTTATGGCTACACCTTC | CASSSTPDSYGYTF | TRBJ1-2 | NA | NA | TRBV6-1
TGTGCCAGCAGCGACGACATCGGACCGAACACTGAAGCTTTCTTT | CASSDDIGPNTEAFF | TRBJ1-1 | NA | NA | TRBV27
TGTGCCAGCAATCTCCTCGGGAACACTGAAGCTTTCTTT | CASNLLGNTEAFF | TRBJ1-1 | NA | many | TRBV12-3/TRBV12-4
TGTGCCAGCGGTCCTGACGGGGACAGGGCACCCAATCAGCCCCAGCATTTT | CASGPDGDRAPNQPQHF | TRBJ1-5 | TRBD1 | few | TRBV6-1
TGTGCCAGTAGTATTCTCTACGGAGCGGGAGGGAAACACTACAATGAGCAGTTCTTC | CASSILYGAGGKHYNEQFF | TRBJ2-1 | TRBD2 | NA | TRBV19
TGTGCCAGCAGTTACTCGATCGCGGGAACATACGAGCAGTACTTC | CASSYSIAGTYEQYF | TRBJ2-7 | NA | few | TRBV6-2/TRBV6-3
TGCGCCAGCAGCTTGGAGTCGGGGCGTGGTTGGACCTACGAGCAGTACTTC | CASSLESGRGWTYEQYF | TRBJ2-7 | NA | many | TRBV5-1
TGCAGTGCTACGGACAGACTCTCTGGAAACACCATATATTTT | CSATDRLSGNTIYF | TRBJ1-3 | NA | NA | TRBV20-1
TGTGCCAGCAGAGAACTAACCGATACTAATTCACCCCTCCACTTT | CASRELTDTNSPLHF | TRBJ1-6 | NA | many | TRBV28
TGCAGTGCTAGACATAATAGCAATCAGCCCCAGCATTTT | CSARHNSNQPQHF | TRBJ1-5 | NA | NA | TRBV20-1
TGTGCCACCAGTGATTTTCGGACAGGTTCCTACAATGAGCAGTTCTTC | CATSDFRTGSYNEQFF | TRBJ2-1 | TRBD1 | many | TRBV24-1
TGTGCCAGCAGCCAAAAAGCGGGAGGAGTAAGGGGAGATACGCAGTATTTT | CASSQKAGGVRGDTQYF | TRBJ2-3 | TRBD2 | NA | TRBV3-1
TGCGCCAGCAGCTTAAGACAGGGCGGTTCCGGGGAGCTGTTTTTT | CASSLRQGGSGELFF | TRBJ2-2 | TRBD1 | many | TRBV5-1
TGTGCCAGCAGCTTCCGGACTAGCGGATACGAGCAGTACTTC | CASSFRTSGYEQYF | TRBJ2-7 | TRBD2 | few | TRBV7-8
TGTGCCAGCAGTTTTTTAGTCCAAGAGACCCAGTACTTC | CASSFLVQETQYF | TRBJ2-5 | NA | many | TRBV28